This TCR beta chain was obtained from a study of PD-1 blockade in classical Hodgkin lymphoma. Study-wide findings and caveats: A significant rise in TCR diversity by C4D1 was seen for CD4+ but not CD8+ cells. When nivolumab was started under 1 year after ASCT, patients were excluded. Reports indicated that newly diagnosed patients had lower baseline TCR diversity than healthy donors did.

Each patient relapsed following autologous stem cell transplantation, and prior brentuximab vedotin exposure differed. Thawed PBMCs were subjected to magnetic negative selection, which yielded isolated CD8+ T cells. Best responses were complete response, partial response or progressive disease. Trimming removed 3 bases from V and 3 bases from J; junction bases left unmatched: 6. This CDR3 has 15 amino acids. In germline, CDR1 is MNHEY, CDR2 SMNVEV (reference sequence). Some clones are missing from TCRdb's copy, which holds only in-frame ones; the method was immunoSEQ multiplex PCR. This sample yields 8,000 to 8,500 clones, of which approximately 86% are seen a single time; 22% belongs to the top ten. Comment on this clone: Its antigen is as yet unknown.

The TCR was taken from a human donor with classical Hodgkin lymphoma. The sequencing used CD8+ T cells from blood, collected at baseline. This chain connects TRBV27 to TRBJ2-7; 9 bases line up with TRBD1. The CDR3 DNA reads TGTGCCAGCAGTTTGGCCGGGACAGGGTACTACGAGCAGTACTTC. It is translated as CASSLAGTGYYEQYF.